The source of this T cell receptor (beta chain) is a study of neurological immune-mediated disorders. Using its own MiXCR run on the 5' RACE reads, TCRdb lists one record per CDR3 protein. The table shows tens of thousands of distinct CDR3 sequences, with about 12% occurring only once. V lost 5 bases to trimming and J lost 5 bases, with 21 bases between them. The CDR3 sequence is 16 residues long. Germline V CDR1 and CDR2: SGHVS, FNYEAQ. Time point denoted: longitudinal time-point 2. This clonotype was counted many times. The chain recombines TRBV7-6 with TRBJ2-5; D not resolved. The clonotype comes from a female donor with HTLV-1-associated myelopathy (HAM/TSP). The sequencing input was PBMCs. CDR3 region: CASSSIYPKNGETQYF. CDR3 DNA: TGTGCCAGCAGCAGTATATACCCTAAAAATGGGGAGACCCAGTACTTC.